Shown below are 5 T cell receptor beta chains from a single sample sequenced in a study of T-cell reconstitution after alpha-beta-depleted transplantation in children. Preparation of the TCRbeta library was carried out with unique molecular identifiers. TCRdb recomputed calls from the PCR reads with MiXCR, one row per CDR3 protein. The repertoire has about 240,000 distinct CDR3 sequences, about 26% of them found once; the top ten carry roughly 2.7%. The specimen was PBMCs, collected before TCRalphabeta/CD19-depleted stem cell transplant. These receptors all come from a girl aged 2 to 10 with Fanconi anemia, due to receive a stem cell transplant.

This clonotype was picked up one time. The rearrangement joins TRBV11-1 to TRBJ2-2, with 9 bases matching TRBD2. CDR1 SGHAT and CDR2 FQDESV come from the germline V gene (reference sequence). This CDR3 has 18 residues. J gave up 4 bases and V 5 bases, and 14 bases lay outside the gene matches. Here the CDR3 reads CASSRPASGRSVTGELFF. CDR3 nucleotides: TGTGCCAGCAGCCGCCCGGCAAGCGGGAGGTCCGTCACCGGGGAGCTGTTTTTT.

About this clonotype: A much larger clonotype is one base distant, so this may be a read error. The V call is TRBV7-9, the J call TRBJ2-1; tentatively, D is TRBD2 (5 bases). The germline V gene encodes CDR1 SEHNR and CDR2 FQNEAQ (reference sequence). The CDR3 loop spans 17 amino acids. CDR3 in DNA: TGTGCCAGCAGCTTATGGCCCGCTAGCTCCTCCTACAATGAGGAGTTCTTC. It is translated as CASSLWPASSSYNEEFF.

This clonotype was detected ten times or more. The chain couples TRBV20-1 to TRBJ2-3; TRBD1 aligns across 9 bases. The CDR3 runs 16 residues. Germline V gene data show CDR1 as DFQATT and CDR2 as SNEGSKA (reference sequence). The V gene end was trimmed by 5 bases and the J gene end by 2 bases; junction bases not matched to a gene: 11. CDR3 protein: CSAGDRALLLTDTQYF. The DNA for the CDR3 is TGCAGTGCTGGGGACAGGGCGCTCCTCCTCACAGATACGCAGTATTTT.

Comments on this clonotype: A much larger clone lies a single base off, so this may be a read error. The genes are TRBV27 and TRBJ2-1; possible D gene TRBD1, 6 bases. The length of the CDR3 is 15 residues. CDR1 and CDR2 (germline): MNHEY, SMNVEV (reference sequence). This CDR3 is CASSLYGGSYNEHFF. CDR3 in DNA: TGTGCCAGCAGTTTATATGGGGGCTCCTACAATGAGCATTTCTTC.

Ten or more counts support this clonotype. The rearrangement uses TRBV12-3 or TRBV12-4 and TRBJ1-1, with TRBD1 as a possible D gene (5 bases). Trimming removed 3 bases at V and 3 bases at J, with 8 bases between. The CDR3 consists of 13 residues. Written as DNA, the CDR3 is TGTGCCAGCAGTTTCGCCAGGGACACTGAAGCTTTCTTT. The encoded protein is CASSFARDTEAFF.